This is a list of T cell receptor beta chains from one sample in a study of blood T cell repertoires in COVID-19. The data were produced by immunoSEQ multiplex PCR, yet TCRdb's version contains in-frame clones alone and is incomplete. This table has around 230,000 clones, more than 85% appearing once. What was sequenced was peripheral blood. Every receptor here comes from a middle-aged man with acute or convalescent COVID-19. Both conserved end residues are part of each CDR3. D genes are given only for firm matches. Size tells how often a clone was seen (once, few, many) or the class of an expanded clone, and some rows leave it out.

>TRBV4-2|TRBJ1-2|.|.
TGTGCCAGCAGCCAATCGGACGGGGATAACTATGGCTACACCTTC
CASSQSDGDNYGYTF
>TRBV28|TRBJ1-2|TRBD1|.
TGTGCCAGCAGCTTGGGACAGGGAGGCTATGGCTACACCTTC
CASSLGQGGYGYTF
>TRBV5-1|TRBJ2-3|.|.
TGCGCCAGCAGCCGGGACTCTAGCACAGATACGCAGTATTTT
CASSRDSSTDTQYF
>TRBV6-5|TRBJ2-4|TRBD2|many
TGTGCCAGCAGTCCTCTGGGACTAGCCTTAAGCGTTCAGTACTTC
CASSPLGLALSVQYF
>TRBV7-6|TRBJ2-7|TRBD1|once
TGTGCCAGCAGCTTCGGGACAGGGGGCTTGGGAGCTCCCCACGAGCAGTACTTC
CASSFGTGGLGAPHEQYF
>TRBV20-1|TRBJ2-5|TRBD2|.
TGCAGTGCTAGTAATCCGACTAGCGGCCAAGAGACCCAGTACTTC
CSASNPTSGQETQYF
>TRBV20-1|TRBJ1-1|.|.
TGCAGTGCTGGTAGAGACACTGAAGCTTTCTTT
CSAGRDTEAFF
>TRBV7-9|TRBJ2-3|TRBD2|.
TGTGCCAGCAGCTTTGGACTAGCTACAGATACGCAGTATTTT
CASSFGLATDTQYF
>TRBV10-3|TRBJ1-1|TRBD1|few
TGTGCCATCAGGGTAGGACAGGGATCGGGCGCTGAAGCTTTCTTT
CAIRVGQGSGAEAFF
>TRBV19|TRBJ1-5|TRBD1|.
TGTGCCAGTAGCCGCACGGGACAGTTCAATCAGCCCCAGCATTTT
CASSRTGQFNQPQHF
>TRBV19|TRBJ1-3|TRBD1|.
TGTGCCAGTCGGGACAGGGCCGCCCCATCCTCTGGAAACACCATATATTTT
CASRDRAAPSSGNTIYF
>TRBV21-1|TRBJ1-5|.|.
TGTGCCAGCAGCAAAAAGGGACAGGGGTGGACCAATCAGCCCCAGCATTTT
CASSKKGQGWTNQPQHF
>TRBV6-1|TRBJ2-3|TRBD2|.
TGTGCCAGCAGTGAGACTAGCGGGGGTCCGATTAGCACAGATACGCAGTATTTT
CASSETSGGPISTDTQYF
>TRBV11-3|TRBJ2-6|.|.
TGTGCCAGCAGCTTAGGAGGACAGATCTTCTCTGGGGCCAACGTCCTGACTTTC
CASSLGGQIFSGANVLTF
>TRBV7-8|TRBJ1-6|.|once
TGTGCCAGCAGCTTGGTGGGGGGGCTTACTTCACTCCTCCACTTT
CASSLVGGLTSLLHF
>TRBV21-1|TRBJ2-3|.|.
TGTGCCAGCCGCTCGGGAGGGGAGCAAGATACGCAGTATTTT
CASRSGGEQDTQYF
>TRBV9|TRBJ2-1|.|.
TGTGCCAGCAGCGGGAGGTCGGGCAATCCCTACAATGAGCAGTTCTTC
CASSGRSGNPYNEQFF
>TRBV3-1/TRBV3-2|TRBJ2-7|TRBD2|.
TGTGCCAGCAGCCAAGATCTTGGGGCGGGGGTGATCCACGAGCAGTACTTC
CASSQDLGAGVIHEQYF
>TRBV11-2|TRBJ2-7|TRBD1|.
TGTGCCAGCAGCTTATCGCCGGGACAGTCAACCTACGAGCAGTACTTC
CASSLSPGQSTYEQYF
>TRBV7-8|TRBJ1-4|.|.
TGTGCCAGCAGCTCTATGGGACTTCCTGAAAAACTGTTTTTT
CASSSMGLPEKLFF
>TRBV5-1|TRBJ1-5|TRBD1|.
TGCGCCAGCAGCTTGACAGGGGATAGCAATCAGCCCCAGCATTTT
CASSLTGDSNQPQHF
>TRBV25-1|TRBJ2-1|TRBD2|.
TGTGCCAGCAGTGAATGGGCTAGCGGGGGCAATGAGCAGTTCTTC
CASSEWASGGNEQFF